This TCR beta chain comes out of a study of vaccination and CD4 T cells after COVID-19 (dated 2022 in TCRdb). About the full investigation: Convalescent patients had a positive SARS-CoV-2 result on nasal swab PCR, and of these patients, fewer than ten had mild disease and one had severe disease. In control cultures, a CEFX viral epitope pool was used as positive control, an HIV-1 Nef peptide pool was used as negative control, or no peptide was added. In the convalescent cohort there were six males and four females, among whom were two Hispanic individuals, seven Caucasians, two Asians and one multiracial person. Overlapping spike peptide pools from SARS-CoV-2 and from the common cold coronaviruses HCoV-NL63, HCoV-OC43 and HCoV-229E were used as culture stimuli. Post-vaccine blood samples were obtained a median of approximately 74 days after the second vaccine dose, with a range of about 12 to 241 days. Post-COVID blood samples were collected from convalescent patients a median of roughly 100 days after diagnosis, with a range of about 30 to 161 days. Each participant got two doses of either the Pfizer-BioNTech BNT162b2 vaccine (n=8) or the Moderna mRNA-1273 vaccine (n=2). In around nine COVID-19 convalescent patients and several infection-naive healthy vaccine recipients, the spike-specific CD4+ TCR repertoire before mRNA vaccination was compared with the repertoire after mRNA vaccination. Results and caveats for the whole study, not just this receptor: The median count of SARS-CoV-2-reactive clonotypes went up from approximately 20 after infection to 38 after vaccination, although the change was not significant. Relatively few convalescent patients were included in the study, and early timepoints after natural infection were not analyzed. Among convalescent patients, a median about 86% of the SARS-CoV-2-reactive clones seen after vaccination appeared only after vaccination, which suggests priming specific to the vaccine. In convalescent patients, nearly all vaccine-specific clones (304 of 307) were found to be mono-reactive for SARS-CoV-2 spike rather than cross-reactive with common cold coronaviruses.

The library was obtained by PCR. DNA from cultured CD4+ T cells underwent TCR sequencing with the Oncomine TCR Beta short-read assay at the Johns Hopkins FTIC core. The QIAamp micro DNA kit was used to extract genomic DNA from the cultured CD4+ T cells. The Oncomine TCR Beta libraries from cultured CD4+ T cells were pooled using unique dual indexes and then sequenced on an Illumina iSeq 100. The study's processing was this. Non-productive sequences were removed, and CDR3s not starting with C, not ending with F or W, or shorter than 7 amino acids were discarded. The MANAFEST web application identified antigen-specific clonotypes by comparing peptide-stimulated wells against reference wells and other culture wells. An FDR below 0.05, an odds ratio above 5, and a productive frequency above 0.1% in at least two of three replicate wells were required for clones to be considered positive. A clonotype counted as cross-reactive if it showed significant expansion both in the SARS-CoV-2 spike wells and in at least one common cold coronavirus spike condition. Levenshtein distances (stringdist) and unrooted phylogenetic trees (ape) in R version 3.6.1 were used to assess CDR3 homology. The public reads were reprocessed in TCRdb via fastp at Q25 and MiXCR, keeping in-frame beta chains. Identical CDR3 proteins give one entry, which carries the most common genes and DNA. These V and J calls derive from TCRdb rather than the authors' analysis. This sample comprises fewer than 15,000 distinct CDR3 sequences, more than 55% of them detected only once. 15% of the sample rests with the top ten.

Interpreted using the paper, the treatment or condition label stands for: approximately 9-day PBMC culture with coronavirus spike peptide pools or control peptides (ViraFEST assay). The study used the ViraFEST assay, which expanded antigen-specific T cells with peptide pools and then identified expanded clonotypes by TCR sequencing. The convalescent patients' positive SARS-CoV-2 PCR tests were from March to December 2020, which was before the Alpha, Beta and Delta variants emerged in the United States. Each well held about 2.2 million PBMCs cultured in IMDM containing approximately 5% human AB serum and around 10 IU/ml IL-2, with 8.5 to 10 ug/ml peptide pools added. Half of the culture medium was replaced with fresh IL-2-containing medium on days 3 and 7. After 10 days of culture, CD4+ T cells were isolated by negative selection with the EasySep CD4+ T cell isolation kit. PBMCs were separated from whole blood using Ficoll-Paque Plus gradient centrifugation and then either used fresh or cryopreserved at -140C. In general, triplicate wells were set up for every culture condition.

In regard to this clonotype: It has no known antigen specificity. Per-nucleotide qualities are absent, and no much larger clonotype sits a single base away.

Sequencing was done on a sample of CD4+ T cells from blood, cultured in vitro. The TCR comes from a human donor who had recovered from COVID-19.

Here is the DNA: TGTGCCAGCAGCCGTAAGCAGGGGGCGGTAGGCTACACCTTC. It encodes CASSRKQGAVGYTF. This sequence uses TRBV14 and TRBJ1-2; 8 bases in between match TRBD1. The germline V and J ends show losses of 4 bases and 8 bases respectively, and no gene match explains 9 bases of the junction. From the cysteine through the phenylalanine, the CDR3 covers 14 amino acids. Solely the CDR3 DNA is kept, with 42 bases framed from the first base. For CDR1 and CDR2, the germline V gene lists SGHDN and FVKESK.